This TCR beta chain was recorded in a study of T cell responses to AZD1222 COVID-19 vaccine. The study, taken as a whole, reports: Baseline seropositivity occurred in only 5 to 7 AZD1222 recipients. Targeting of unmutated variant regions was reportedly seen in nearly half of spike-specific TCRs. Along spike, vaccine-associated CD4 TCRs were found throughout, with dominance at 160-218 and 743-854.

This clone appeared once. Its antigen is not known. Produced via immunoSEQ multiplex PCR; TCRdb's table is partial and in-frame only. Of some 130,000 clones listed, roughly 90% are singletons. The CDR3 has 17 residues. V lost 1 base, J lost 0 bases, and 9 bases stayed unmatched. CDR1 SGHTS and CDR2 YDEGEE come from the germline V gene. The source of this sequence is an adult in good health. The rearrangement joins TRBV5-8 to TRBJ1-1, with 7 bases matching TRBD1. This material consisted of peripheral blood, taken on day 0 of AZD1222 vaccination. The CDR3: CASSLFWIGGMNTEAFF. CDR3 DNA: TGTGCCAGCAGCTTGTTCTGGATAGGGGGCATGAACACTGAAGCTTTCTTT.